This is a list of T cell receptor beta chains from one sample in a study of T cells expressing NK-cell markers. Each CDR3 protein gets one entry in TCRdb, which reprocessed the 5' RACE reads and gives no DNA. Its clone listing holds about 160,000 distinct CDR3 sequences. Material for sequencing was blood T cells: a sorted CD56 or NKG2C T cell subset, CD4+ or CD8+ T cells, or bulk PBMC T cells (not recorded which). Source of these receptors: a woman aged 18-69 years in good health. Both conserved end residues are part of each CDR3.

V gene	J gene	CDR3 protein
TRBV27	TRBJ2-3	CASRGWSTDTQYF
TRBV7-9	TRBJ1-1	CASSLGAYREDTEAFF
TRBV5-1	TRBJ2-3	CASSLASNPTDTQYF
TRBV7-9	TRBJ2-3	CASSFVRQGSTDTQYF
TRBV7-8	TRBJ1-5	CASSLSTGDRPQHF
TRBV7-3	TRBJ1-1	CASSLIGQLNTEAFF
TRBV7-2	TRBJ1-6	CASSFGQSYNSPLHF
TRBV20-1	TRBJ1-4	CSARPGTGVGNEKLFF
TRBV4-1	TRBJ1-1	CASSQITENTEAFF
TRBV6-1	TRBJ2-3	CASVAGLALDTQYF
TRBV6-1	TRBJ1-1	CASKGLGLVNTEAFF
TRBV6-2/TRBV6-3	TRBJ1-5	CASSYSILGQRNQPQHF
TRBV11-2	TRBJ2-1	CASSHNSYLGGSMYSYNEQFF
TRBV5-1	TRBJ1-5	CASSLDSPSNQPQHF
TRBV27	TRBJ2-3	CASSLSRLVVMSDTQYF
TRBV5-1	TRBJ2-5	CASTFSGIQETQYF
TRBV6-1	TRBJ1-1	CASSIRNTEAFF
TRBV18	TRBJ2-7	CASSPSGNSMGEQYF
TRBV5-1	TRBJ2-3	CASSPPTHASTDTQYF
TRBV4-2	TRBJ2-2	CASSQRGALEAGELFF
TRBV6-2/TRBV6-3	TRBJ1-2	CASSQRTVYGYTF
TRBV7-3	TRBJ2-2	CASSSTFGSSNTGELFF